The clone carrying this TCR beta chain was seen a handful of times. The target antigen is unknown. The data were obtained in a study of T cells in Graves' hyperthyroidism and ophthalmopathy. Points from the study as a whole: The model foresaw ophthalmopathy a median around 6.4 months prior to onset. Ophthalmopathy was told apart from stable hyperthyroidism by a 13 V-J model.

Germline CDR1 and CDR2: WSHSY and SAAADI. The CDR3 covers 15 residues. Between the trimmed V and J ends, which lost 2 bases and 2 bases, there was a span of 12 bases. Amplification yielded TCR beta CDR3 regions, with RNA transcripts as the source. The TCR CDR3 first-round RT-PCR relied on the HTBI primer set. TCRdb passed the multiplex PCR reads through MiXCR, listing each CDR3 protein once. The sample includes hundreds of thousands of distinct CDR3 sequences, roughly 14% seen only once; the top ten take 13%. Among ophthalmopathy patients, the Clinical Activity Score reached at least 3, the NOSPECS grade reached at least 4, and duration remained under 3 months. On the basis of clinical symptoms, serum thyroxine and TRAb, thyroid ultrasound and orbital computed tomography, diagnoses were made.

The sequencing sample was made of blood. The J gene is TRBJ1-1, the V gene TRBV10-2; no definite D call. The clonotype was recovered from a man aged 18 to 29 with Graves' ophthalmopathy. This CDR3 reads CASSEQRRPNTEAFF. The CDR3 DNA reads as TGCGCCAGCAGTGAGCAACGGAGGCCCAACACTGAAGCTTTCTTT.